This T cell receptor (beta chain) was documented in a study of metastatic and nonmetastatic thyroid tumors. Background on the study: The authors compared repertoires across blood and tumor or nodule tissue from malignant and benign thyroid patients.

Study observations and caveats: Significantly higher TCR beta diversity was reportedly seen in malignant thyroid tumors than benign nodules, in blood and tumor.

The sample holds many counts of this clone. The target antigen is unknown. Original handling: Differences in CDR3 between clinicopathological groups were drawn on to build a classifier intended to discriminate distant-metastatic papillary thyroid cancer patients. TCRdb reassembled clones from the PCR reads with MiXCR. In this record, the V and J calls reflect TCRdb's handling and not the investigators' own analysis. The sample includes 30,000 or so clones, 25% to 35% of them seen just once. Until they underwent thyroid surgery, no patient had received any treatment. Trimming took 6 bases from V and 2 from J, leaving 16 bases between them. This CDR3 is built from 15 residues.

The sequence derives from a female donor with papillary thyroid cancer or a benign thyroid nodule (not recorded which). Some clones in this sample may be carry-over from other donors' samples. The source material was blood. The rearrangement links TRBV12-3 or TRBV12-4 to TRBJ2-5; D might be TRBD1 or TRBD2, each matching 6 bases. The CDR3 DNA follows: TGTGCCAGCAGCAACCTTAGGGGGGCTCAAGAGACCCAGTACTTC. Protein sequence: CASSNLRGAQETQYF.